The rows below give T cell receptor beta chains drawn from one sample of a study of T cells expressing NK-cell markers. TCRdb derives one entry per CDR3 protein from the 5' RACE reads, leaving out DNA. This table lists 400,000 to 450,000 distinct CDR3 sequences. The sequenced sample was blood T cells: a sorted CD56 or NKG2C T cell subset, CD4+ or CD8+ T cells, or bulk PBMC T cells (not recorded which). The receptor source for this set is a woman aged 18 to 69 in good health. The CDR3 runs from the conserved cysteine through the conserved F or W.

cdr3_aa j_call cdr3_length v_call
CASSPSGGRNTEAFF TRBJ1-1 15 TRBV12-3/TRBV12-4
CASSLELALSSYEQYF TRBJ2-7 16 TRBV5-1
CASAPGLESETQYF TRBJ2-5 14 TRBV6-2/TRBV6-3
CSASASAFSGANVLTF TRBJ2-6 16 TRBV20-1
CSVGQARGTEAFF TRBJ1-1 13 TRBV29-1
CATSDLTGIAQYF TRBJ2-3 13 TRBV24-1
CSGQAALYNEQFF TRBJ2-1 13 TRBV29-1
CASSHDRASDGYTF TRBJ1-2 14 TRBV6-2/TRBV6-3
CASSPLTTPTQETQYF TRBJ2-5 16 TRBV18
CASSQSPGQGRRETQYF TRBJ2-5 17 TRBV14
CASRGLVSGANVLTF TRBJ2-6 15 TRBV11-2
CASRWLPSSYEQYF TRBJ2-7 14 TRBV5-1